The T cell receptor (beta chain) described here comes from a study of T cell repertoires in aging, cancer and after chemotherapy. CDR1 and CDR2 from the germline V gene are MNHEY and SVGEGT. Deletions cut 10 bases from V and 0 bases from J, with 10 bases between. CDR3 size: 12 residues. This clonotype was found a few times. A mixed TRB-A/B primer pool amplified rearranged TRB by multiplex touch-down PCR. TCRdb passed the multiplex PCR reads through MiXCR, listing each CDR3 protein once. The table lists about 13,000 distinct CDR3 sequences, under 35% of them singletons, with around 9.9% in the top ten. TCR beta rearrangements were amplified from peripheral blood genomic DNA.

Sequencing used blood. The source of this sequence is a human donor with a blood cancer. The chain carries TRBV6-2 or TRBV6-3 and TRBJ2-7; D tentatively reads TRBD1 or TRBD2 (5 bases each). The CDR3 nucleotides are TGTGCCAAAAGAGGGGCCTCCTACGAGCAGTACTTC. It specifies CAKRGASYEQYF.